The rows below give T cell receptor beta chains drawn from one sample of a study of blood T cell repertoires in COVID-19. Repertoires were generated with immunoSEQ multiplex PCR, while TCRdb's copy carries only in-frame clones and drops some. This table has about 170,000 clones, approximately 77% appearing once. The sequenced sample was peripheral blood. Every receptor here comes from an elderly woman with active or convalescent COVID-19. Each CDR3 is given with its conserved first and last residue. The order of the fields is CDR3 protein, CDR3 DNA, V gene, clone size, J gene, D gene. A D gene is named only where the DNA matches it firmly. A row's size may be missing; if present it is once, few, many or a size class.

CASSKLEQETQYF | TGTGCCAGCTCTAAGCTAGAACAAGAGACCCAGTACTTC | TRBV2 | . | TRBJ2-5 | .
CASSDSLGNQPQHF | TGTGCCAGCAGTGACAGTCTGGGCAATCAGCCCCAGCATTTT | TRBV6-1 | . | TRBJ1-5 | .
CASSRQGINTEAFF | TGTGCCAGCAGTAGACAGGGGATCAACACTGAAGCTTTCTTT | TRBV6-5 | few | TRBJ1-1 | TRBD1
CASSFRDNQPQHF | TGTGCCAGCAGCTTCAGGGATAACCAGCCCCAGCATTTT | TRBV7-9 | . | TRBJ1-5 | .
CASSLTTGTGLGGTEAFF | TGTGCCAGCAGCTTAACCACCGGGACAGGGTTGGGTGGGACTGAAGCTTTCTTT | TRBV13 | once | TRBJ1-1 | TRBD1
CASSFGGDTDTQYF | TGTGCCAGCAGCTTCGGGGGGGACACAGATACGCAGTATTTT | TRBV11-3 | . | TRBJ2-3 | TRBD2
CASSPAGREITDTQYF | TGTGCCAGCAGCCCCGCTGGACGGGAAATCACAGATACGCAGTATTTT | TRBV11-2 | once | TRBJ2-3 | .
CASRGGQGLYNEQFF | TGTGCCAGCAGGGGTGGACAGGGACTCTACAATGAGCAGTTCTTC | TRBV2 | . | TRBJ2-1 | TRBD1
CASSLGQILNTEAFF | TGTGCCAGCAGCTTGGGACAGATTCTGAACACTGAAGCTTTCTTT | TRBV5-6 | . | TRBJ1-1 | .
CASSRDRVVTEAFF | TGTGCCAGCAGCCGAGACAGGGTGGTGACTGAAGCTTTCTTT | TRBV9 | . | TRBJ1-1 | TRBD1
CASSPGGTVQPQHF | TGTGCCAGCAGCCCAGGGGGGACAGTGCAGCCCCAGCATTTT | TRBV28 | . | TRBJ1-5 | TRBD1
CASGLWQGRRGEETQYF | TGCGCCAGCGGGCTCTGGCAGGGGCGACGGGGTGAAGAGACCCAGTACTTC | TRBV5-1 | . | TRBJ2-5 | .
CASSVGGLRSSYNEQFF | TGTGCCAGCAGCGTAGGTGGTCTACGGAGCTCCTACAATGAGCAGTTCTTC | TRBV9 | few | TRBJ2-1 | .
CASSRTGANTEAFF | TGCGCCAGCAGCCGGACAGGAGCGAACACTGAAGCTTTCTTT | TRBV5-1 | . | TRBJ1-1 | TRBD1
CASSSSRGRIGEQFF | TGCGCCAGCAGCTCTTCCAGAGGTCGAATCGGTGAGCAGTTCTTC | TRBV5-1 | . | TRBJ2-1 | .
CASSLVSGSSYNEQFF | TGTGCCAGCAGCTTAGTTTCGGGGAGCTCCTACAATGAGCAGTTCTTC | TRBV7-9 | . | TRBJ2-1 | .
CASSEWGGLDGYTF | TGTGCCAGCAGTGAATGGGGGGGGCTCGATGGCTACACCTTC | TRBV6-1 | . | TRBJ1-2 | .
CASSPGLAALQGEQYF | TGTGCCAGCTCACCCGGACTAGCGGCCCTCCAGGGCGAGCAGTACTTC | TRBV18 | few | TRBJ2-7 | TRBD2
CASSLAGGTSGILNTDTQYF | TGCGCCAGCAGCTTGGCCGGGGGGACTAGCGGGATACTTAACACAGATACGCAGTATTTT | TRBV5-1 | . | TRBJ2-3 | TRBD2
CASSAGQGRDQPQHF | TGTGCCAGCAGCGCGGGACAGGGGCGCGATCAGCCCCAGCATTTT | TRBV9 | few | TRBJ1-5 | TRBD1
CASSIPPPGGKEKLFF | TGTGCCAGTAGTATACCCCCACCAGGAGGGAAGGAAAAACTGTTTTTT | TRBV19 | . | TRBJ1-4 | .
CASSLARPPDTQYF | TGCGCCAGCAGCTTGGCCAGGCCTCCAGATACGCAGTATTTT | TRBV5-1 | once | TRBJ2-3 | .